The 22 T cell receptor beta chains given below trace back to one sample, sequenced in a study of blood T cell repertoires in COVID-19. The repertoire was sequenced with immunoSEQ multiplex PCR; TCRdb's copy has only in-frame clones and lacks some. The sample includes fewer than 350,000 clones, around 90% of them seen just once. The sample comprised peripheral blood. The receptors were gathered from a woman aged 25 to 39 with COVID-19, enrolled during active disease.

This chain joins TRBV7-9 and TRBJ2-5; possible D gene TRBD1, 5 bases. The CDR3 spans 14 residues. Between the trimmed V and J ends, which lost 1 base and 5 bases, there was a span of 11 bases. Germline CDR1 and CDR2: SEHNR and FQNEAQ (reference sequence). CDR3 DNA: TGTGCCAGCAGCTTAGATCAGGGTACGGAGACCCAGTACTTC. It codes for CASSLDQGTETQYF.

The gene calls are TRBV7-6 and TRBJ1-4; maybe TRBD1 (5 bases). V was shortened by 5 bases and J by 3 bases, with 13 bases between the two germline ends. This CDR3 spans 15 amino acids. Germline V gene data show CDR1 as SGHVS and CDR2 as FNYEAQ. This chain's CDR3 is CASSRMGGANEKLFF. As DNA, the CDR3 is TGTGCCAGCAGCCGCATGGGGGGGGCTAATGAAAAACTGTTTTTT. The complete variable domain, with remaining parts taken from reference TRBV7-6 and TRBJ1-4, reads GAGVSQSPRYKVTKRGQDVALRCDPISGHVSLYWYRQALGQGPEFLTYFNYEAQQDKSGLPNDRFSAERPEGSISTLTIQRTEQRDSAMYRCASSRMGGANEKLFFGSGTQLSVL.

The table lists this clone with a count of one. V and J are TRBV28 and TRBJ2-5, with TRBD2 as a possible D gene (6 bases). CDR3 length: 14 residues. Trimming removed 3 bases from V and 4 bases from J, with 12 bases in between. Germline CDR1 reads MDHEN; CDR2 reads SYDVKM. The CDR3 spells CASSLGGIGETQYF. In nucleotides, the CDR3 is TGTGCCAGCAGTTTGGGGGGTATTGGAGAGACCCAGTACTTC.

This clone was seen more than once but under ten times. The chain uses TRBV11-2 and TRBJ2-7, with 8 nucleotides matching TRBD2. The germline CDR1 and CDR2 sequences are SGHAT and FQNNGV. The CDR3 loop spans 16 amino acids. V lost 5 bases and J lost 0; bases outside the gene matches: 9. The CDR3 nucleotides are TGTGCCAGCAGCCTTAGCCTAGCGGGCGCCTCCTACGAGCAGTACTTC. Protein product: CASSLSLAGASYEQYF.

V and J are TRBV27 and TRBJ2-5; a possible D gene is TRBD2 (5 bases). The length of the CDR3 is 11 residues. V lost 8 bases and J 5 bases, leaving 9 bases between the germline ends. Looked up from germline, CDR1 is MNHEY and CDR2 is SMNVEV (reference sequence). The CDR3 bases are TGTGCCAGCGGGCGGAGGGAGACCCAGTACTTC. Protein product: CASGRRETQYF.

V usage is TRBV4-1 and J usage is TRBJ1-2; 8 bases fit TRBD1. The length of the CDR3 is 19 residues. Germline V CDR1 and CDR2: MGHRA, YSYEKL. Germline trimming cut 3 bases from V and 6 bases from J; bases unmatched to any gene: 21. The CDR3 is CASSQQTGVIPLEGNGYTF. The CDR3 coding sequence is TGCGCCAGCAGCCAGCAGACAGGGGTCATCCCCTTAGAAGGGAATGGCTACACCTTC.

The chain couples TRBV7-3 to TRBJ2-3; TRBD2 aligns across 7 bases. Germline loops: CDR1 SGHTA, CDR2 FQGTGA. V shed 2 bases, J shed 2 bases, and the junction held 7 bases outside the gene matches. The CDR3 runs 16 residues. The CDR3 bases are TGTGCCAGCAGCTTAGGGGCTAGCGGCTACACAGATACGCAGTATTTT. This translates into CASSLGASGYTDTQYF.

The chain combines TRBV7-3 with TRBJ2-1, with 13 bases matching TRBD2. Looked up from germline, CDR1 is SGHTA and CDR2 is FQGTGA. V lost 8 bases and J lost 6; bases outside the gene matches: 7. CDR3 size: 15 residues. The CDR3 region has the DNA TGTGCCAGCTCACCGGGACTAGCGGGAACCAATGAGCAGTTCTTC. This encodes CASSPGLAGTNEQFF.

This clone was picked up one time. In the same sample, other DNA sequences code for this CDR3. As DNA, the CDR3 is TGTGCCAGCTCACCAGGCAGCTCCTACGAGCAGTACTTC. It specifies CASSPGSSYEQYF. V is TRBV18 and J is TRBJ2-7; no definite D call. The CDR3 loop spans 13 amino acids. V lost 2 bases, J lost 0 bases, and 5 bases lay in between. The germline gives CDR1 KGHSH, CDR2 LQKENI.

CDR3 region: CASSLGGSAVSGNTIYF. CDR3 DNA sequence: TGTGCCAGCAGCTTAGGAGGGAGCGCGGTCTCTGGAAACACCATATATTTT. The J gene is TRBJ1-3, the V gene TRBV7-9; D not certain. The CDR3 totals 17 residues. Trimming removed 1 base at V and 0 bases at J, with 13 bases between. CDR1 is SEHNR, CDR2 FQNEAQ, per germline (reference sequence).

The chain couples TRBV3-1 (or the pseudogene TRBV3-2) to TRBJ1-2, with D perhaps TRBD1 (5 bases). Germline lookup yields CDR1 LGHDT and CDR2 YNNKEL (reference sequence). The CDR3 spans 13 residues. Trimming pared 1 base from V and 4 bases from J, leaving 7 bases between. CDR3 sequence (DNA): TGTGCCAGCAGCCAAGGGGGCATCTATGGCTACACCTTC. This codes for CASSQGGIYGYTF.

The chain employs TRBV15 and TRBJ1-4, with TRBD1 matching over 7 bases. Losses at the gene ends were 0 bases for V and 4 bases for J; bases not matched to a gene: 14. The CDR3 sequence is 19 residues long. From germline, CDR1 is LNHNV and CDR2 YYDKDF (reference sequence). The CDR3 DNA is TGTGCCACCAGCAGAGAAGGGACAGCGCGTGGAGTGGGTAATGAAAAACTGTTTTTT. It is translated as CATSREGTARGVGNEKLFF.

Worth noting for this clone: At one boundary the junction diverges from the germline segment, which might be a read error. The V call is TRBV19, the J call TRBJ1-5; D possibly corresponds to TRBD1 (6 bases). The V gene's germline CDR1 is LNHDA and CDR2 SQIVND (reference sequence). CDR3 length: 18 amino acids. The CDR3 bases are TGTGCCAGTACTCCGAAGGGGGTGTTTCGGGGCCGCACACAGCCGCAGCATTTT. Translation gives CASTPKGVFRGRTQPQHF.

In regard to this clone: At one end, the junction sequence differs from germline, possibly due to a read error. The chain has TRBV29-1 and TRBJ1-3, with a weak D call TRBD1 (5 bases). The germline CDR1 and CDR2 sequences are SQVTM and ANQGSEA. The length of the CDR3 is 16 residues. The CDR3 loop reads CSATLPGLRSGNTVYF. CDR3 in DNA: TGCAGCGCCACTCTCCCGGGACTTCGCTCTGGAAACACCGTATATTTT. The full variable domain, in which reference TRBV29-1 and TRBJ1-3 provide the parts outside the CDR3, is SAVISQKPSRDICQRGTSLTIQCQVDSQVTMMFWYRQQPGQSLTLIATANQGSEATYESGFVIDKFPISRPNLTFSTLTVSNMSPEDSSIYLCSATLPGLRSGNTVYFGEGSWLTVV.

This clone has just a few counts. This sequence joins TRBV5-1 and TRBJ2-7; 13 nucleotides line up with TRBD2. Unmatched junction bases numbered 5, after V lost 3 bases and J lost 2 bases. The V gene's germline CDR1 is SGHRS and CDR2 YFSETQ. The length of the CDR3 is 16 residues. The CDR3 reads CASSWTGTSGTYEQYF. CDR3 coding DNA: TGCGCCAGCAGCTGGACCGGGACTAGCGGGACCTACGAGCAGTACTTC. The whole variable domain, filled in from reference TRBV5-1 and TRBJ2-7, reads KAGVTQTPRYLIKTRGQQVTLSCSPISGHRSVSWYQQTPGQGLQFLFEYFSETQRNKGNFPGRFSGRQFSNSRSEMNVSTLELGDSALYLCASSWTGTSGTYEQYFGPGTRLTVT.

J is TRBJ2-2 and V is TRBV29-1; D is perhaps TRBD1 (7 bases). This CDR3 region has 14 residues. In germline, CDR1 is SQVTM, CDR2 ANQGSEA. V lost 5 bases and J lost 1, with 11 bases in between. CDR3 sequence: CSVFRGVNTGELFF. CDR3 nucleotide sequence: TGCAGCGTTTTCAGGGGGGTGAACACCGGGGAGCTGTTTTTT.

V and J are TRBV28 and TRBJ1-2, with 8 bases matching TRBD1. This CDR3 region has 15 residues. With 3 bases clipped from V and 2 bases from J, the junction kept 5 bases outside the gene matches. Germline V gives CDR1 MDHEN, CDR2 SYDVKM. The CDR3 reads CASSFGDRPNYGYTF. The CDR3 coding sequence is TGTGCCAGCAGTTTCGGGGACAGGCCAAACTATGGCTACACCTTC.

As for this clone: Other DNA sequences in this specimen translate into the identical CDR3. The rearrangement links TRBV9 to TRBJ2-6; no definite D call. Per germline, CDR1 SGDLS and CDR2 YYNGEE. This CDR3 region has 15 residues. Trimming cost V 5 bases and J 0 bases, with 9 bases left between them. CDR3 loop: CASSPGGSGANVLTF. CDR3 sequence (DNA): TGTGCCAGCAGTCCCGGCGGCTCTGGGGCCAACGTCCTGACTTTC.

CDR3 region: CAWKRKSGSSETGELFF. In nucleotides, the CDR3 is TGTGCCTGGAAACGTAAGAGCGGGAGTAGTGAGACCGGGGAGCTGTTTTTT. The chain links TRBV30 to TRBJ2-2, with 8 bases lining up with TRBD2. Germline values: CDR1 GTSNPN, CDR2 SVGIG (reference sequence). The V segment lost 4 bases and the J segment 5 bases; nucleotides outside the gene matches: 15. The CDR3 runs 17 residues.

Concerning this clone itself: Distinct nucleotide sequences in the sample also encode this CDR3. The rearrangement joins TRBV9 to TRBJ2-7; TRBD2 matches at 11 bases. The CDR3 loop spans 14 amino acids. V was clipped by 0 bases and J by 4 bases; unmatched bases: 0. Germline values: CDR1 SGDLS, CDR2 YYNGEE. The CDR3 region has the DNA TGTGCCAGCAGCGTAGCTAGCGGGGGGTACGAGCAGTACTTC. Translated, it gives CASSVASGGYEQYF.

The chain links TRBV28 to TRBJ1-6; 7 nucleotides align to TRBD1. Germline V gene lookup returns CDR1 MDHEN and CDR2 SYDVKM. The J segment lost 4 bases and the V segment lost 8 bases, leaving 11 bases of the junction unmatched. CDR3 length: 16 residues. CDR3 region: CASRPLWGQYNSPLHF. The DNA of the CDR3 is TGTGCCAGCCGCCCATTGTGGGGACAGTATAATTCACCCCTCCACTTT.

J is TRBJ2-7 and V is TRBV7-9, with a weak D call TRBD1 (5 bases). This CDR3 is built from 13 residues. Per the germline V gene, CDR1 is SEHNR and CDR2 is FQNEAQ (reference sequence). The germline V and J ends were trimmed by 4 bases and 3 bases, with 10 bases remaining between them. In DNA form, the CDR3 reads TGTGCCAGCAGCTCCCCGACAGACTACGAGCAGTACTTC. This translates into CASSSPTDYEQYF.